The source of this T cell receptor (beta chain) is a study of T cells after yellow fever vaccination. This clonotype was seen a few times. TCRdb processed the 5' RACE reads anew with MiXCR; each CDR3 protein has one entry. The table records about 260,000 distinct CDR3 sequences, about 5.2% of them present only once. Germline V lookup: CDR1 SGHNT, CDR2 YYREEE (reference sequence). The CDR3 loop spans 15 amino acids. Germline trimming cut 5 bases from V and 0 bases from J; bases unmatched to any gene: 5. The source material was CD4+ T cells sorted from PBMCs, sampled on the day of the yellow fever booster vaccination. The genes are TRBV5-4 and TRBJ2-3; 8 bases are a match to TRBD2. The receptor comes from a man younger than 35 who received the YFV17D yellow fever vaccine. CDR3 loop: CASRGRGGSTDTQYF. CDR3 DNA sequence: TGTGCCAGCAGAGGACGCGGGGGGAGCACAGATACGCAGTATTTT.